The 23 T cell receptor beta chains reported below all come from one sample, sequenced in a study of blood T cell repertoires in COVID-19. The protocol was immunoSEQ multiplex PCR, while the TCRdb copy is restricted to in-frame clones and leaves out a portion. The sample lists approximately 210,000 clones, 86% occurring once. Sequenced material: peripheral blood. Every receptor here comes from a man aged 25 to 40 who had recovered from COVID-19.

J is TRBJ1-5 and V is TRBV5-6; 12 bases agree with TRBD1. Germline V gene data show CDR1 as SGHDT and CDR2 as YYEEEE. V shed 0 bases, J shed 6 bases, and the junction held 7 bases outside the gene matches. The CDR3 is 17 residues long. CDR3 nucleotide sequence: TGTGCCAGCAGCTTGGAGGGGGACAGGGGGCTCAGTCAGCCCCAGCATTTT. This encodes CASSLEGDRGLSQPQHF.

V usage is TRBV7-2 and J usage is TRBJ1-2; D is perhaps TRBD1 (6 bases). The germline V and J ends were trimmed by 1 base and 7 bases, with 16 bases remaining between them. CDR3 size: 15 residues. Germline CDR1 is SGHTA and CDR2 is FQGNSA. The CDR3 bases are TGTGCCAGCAGCTTAGGTGGACGGCGCAGGGGTGGCTACACCTTC. Translating it yields CASSLGGRRRGGYTF.

The chain is built from TRBV7-2 and TRBJ1-1; 7 positions match TRBD1. Losses at the gene ends were 5 bases for V and 7 bases for J; bases not matched to a gene: 10. The CDR3 sequence is 14 residues long. Germline CDR1 SGHTA, CDR2 FQGNSA. The CDR3 here is CASSPEQGKGEAFF. The CDR3 nucleotides are TGTGCCAGCAGCCCCGAACAGGGGAAGGGTGAAGCTTTCTTT.

This clone appeared a few times. V usage is TRBV30 and J usage is TRBJ1-5; possible D gene TRBD1, 6 bases. CDR3 length: 14 residues. Germline V CDR1 and CDR2: GTSNPN, SVGIG (reference sequence). Trimming removed 0 bases at V and 6 bases at J, with 12 bases between. The CDR3 protein is CAWSVLGGGQPQHF. CDR3 coding DNA: TGTGCCTGGAGTGTACTAGGGGGGGGTCAGCCCCAGCATTTT.

This rearrangement joins TRBV19 to TRBJ2-2, with D possibly matching TRBD1 (5 bases). CDR3 length: 16 amino acids. Germline V lookup: CDR1 LNHDA, CDR2 SQIVND (reference sequence). Trimming took off 3 bases at V and 2 bases at J, with 13 bases between the two ends. The CDR3 spells CASSILRQINTGELFF. The CDR3 bases are TGTGCCAGTAGTATCCTTAGACAGATTAACACCGGGGAGCTGTTTTTT.

The chain joins TRBV24-1 to TRBJ2-1; 10 bases align to TRBD2. The V segment lost 3 bases and the J segment 5 bases; nucleotides outside the gene matches: 3. Germline CDR1 reads KGHDR; CDR2 reads SFDVKD. The CDR3 has 15 amino acids. The CDR3 loop is CATSDLSGGNNEQFF. In DNA, the CDR3 is TGTGCCACCAGTGATCTTAGCGGGGGGAACAATGAGCAGTTCTTC.

The chain combines TRBV19 with TRBJ1-2; the D is unclear. The ends were cut back, 1 base at V and 8 bases at J, with 14 bases in the middle. CDR1 is LNHDA and CDR2 is SQIVND in the germline V gene (reference sequence). This CDR3 is 14 amino acids long. CDR3 protein: CASSIAEGAGGYTF. As DNA, the CDR3 is TGTGCCAGTAGTATAGCAGAGGGCGCAGGCGGCTACACCTTC.

The chain joins TRBV6-1 to TRBJ2-2; a weak D match, TRBD2 (6 bases). Germline values: CDR1 MNHNS, CDR2 SASEGT. Trimming took 2 bases from V and 4 from J, leaving 23 bases between them. CDR3 length: 19 amino acids. This chain's CDR3 is CASSELWREGMGPTGELFF. In DNA form, the CDR3 reads TGTGCCAGCAGTGAATTATGGAGGGAAGGGATGGGGCCCACCGGGGAGCTGTTTTTT.

The chain employs TRBV6-4 and TRBJ2-6; 11 bases are shared with TRBD1. Germline assignment: CDR1 MRHNA and CDR2 SNTAGT. V trimming: 7 bases; J trimming: 0 bases; junction bases outside the gene matches: 5. The CDR3 extends over 17 amino acids. The CDR3 nucleotides read TGTGCCAGCACCAGGACAGGGGGCCCCTCTGGGGCCAACGTCCTGACTTTC. Translating it yields CASTRTGGPSGANVLTF.

The chain carries TRBV4-1 and TRBJ2-1; 9 bases align to TRBD2. CDR3 length: 16 amino acids. The germline V gene encodes CDR1 MGHRA and CDR2 YSYEKL. V shed 1 base and J 9 bases; nucleotides not matched to a gene: 10. The CDR3 DNA reads as TGCGCCAGCAGCCAAGTGTGGGCTAGCGGGGTGGGTGAGCAGTTCTTC. This translates into CASSQVWASGVGEQFF.

This clone was recorded a few times. The genes are TRBV19 and TRBJ2-2, with TRBD1 matching over 12 bases. V gave up 7 bases and J gave up 3 bases; unmatched junction bases: 12. The CDR3 spans 18 residues. Germline V CDR1 and CDR2: LNHDA, SQIVND (reference sequence). CDR3 amino acids: CASTPGTGGAGDTGELFF. The CDR3 region has the DNA TGTGCCAGTACCCCAGGGACAGGGGGCGCGGGGGACACCGGGGAGCTGTTTTTT.

The rearrangement uses TRBV10-3 and TRBJ1-4; 7 nucleotides align to TRBD1. Germline CDR1 and CDR2: ENHRY and SYGVKD. J gave up 0 bases and V 0 bases, and 1 base lay outside the gene matches. The CDR3 is 16 amino acids. The DNA of the CDR3 is TGTGCCATCAGTGAGTCGACAGGGACAACTAATGAAAAACTGTTTTTT. Amino acid sequence: CAISESTGTTNEKLFF.

This sequence joins TRBV27 and TRBJ1-5; D is unclear. V was pared by 3 bases and J by 0 bases, with 9 bases between. The CDR3 has 15 residues. The germline V gene encodes CDR1 MNHEY and CDR2 SMNVEV (reference sequence). The CDR3 spells CASSFTINSNQPQHF. Here the CDR3 DNA reads TGTGCCAGCAGTTTCACAATTAATAGCAATCAGCCCCAGCATTTT.

The sample holds a few counts of this clone. The rearrangement links TRBV7-2 to TRBJ1-1, with D perhaps TRBD1 (5 bases). Trimming took 2 bases from V and 6 from J, leaving 16 bases between them. Per germline, CDR1 SGHTA and CDR2 FQGNSA. The CDR3 contains 15 residues. The CDR3 nucleotides are TGTGCCAGCAGCTTATTATCGACAGCATCGGCTGAAGCTTTCTTT. Encoded protein: CASSLLSTASAEAFF.

V and J are TRBV6-6 and TRBJ2-7; 8 positions match TRBD1. V lost 2 bases and J lost 3; bases outside the gene matches: 9. Looked up from germline, CDR1 is MNHNY and CDR2 is SVGAGI (reference sequence). The CDR3 is 16 residues long. In DNA, the CDR3 is TGTGCCAGCAGTTACGCCGGACAGGGCCTAAACTACGAGCAGTACTTC. Its translation: CASSYAGQGLNYEQYF.

The CDR3 DNA follows: TGTGCCAGCAGTCCAGCGACGGATCCCCTCTATAATTCACCCCTCCACTTT. Translation gives CASSPATDPLYNSPLHF. This chain joins TRBV28 and TRBJ1-6; D call uncertain. The CDR3 has 17 residues. Germline loops: CDR1 MDHEN, CDR2 SYDVKM. Trimming removed 5 bases from V and 3 bases from J, with 17 bases in between.

V and J are TRBV18 and TRBJ1-1; the D is unclear. V shed 2 bases and J shed 0 bases, with 4 bases lying between them. This CDR3 comprises 13 residues. The germline CDR1 and CDR2 sequences are KGHSH and LQKENI. This chain's CDR3 is CASSPVVNTEAFF. The CDR3 nucleotides read TGTGCCAGCTCACCAGTAGTGAACACTGAAGCTTTCTTT.

The rearrangement uses TRBV2 and TRBJ2-1; TRBD2 aligns across 10 bases. This CDR3 is built from 15 residues. The V gene end was trimmed by 2 bases and the J gene end by 9 bases; junction bases not matched to a gene: 7. Germline CDR1 is SNHLY and CDR2 is FYNNEI. The CDR3 DNA sequence: TGTGCCAGCAGTGAACGAGCGGGGGGGCCTGGTGAGCAGTTCTTC. Protein sequence: CASSERAGGPGEQFF.

The chain is built from TRBV14 and TRBJ1-1; no firm D call. The CDR3 has 14 residues. The germline V and J ends were trimmed by 9 bases and 1 base, with 15 bases remaining between them. The germline gives CDR1 SGHDN, CDR2 FVKESK. In DNA, the CDR3 is TGTGCCAGTAAGCCCAGGCAGTGGAACACTGAAGCTTTCTTT. The encoded protein is CASKPRQWNTEAFF.

The chain carries TRBV10-1 and TRBJ2-3; 10 nucleotides line up with TRBD2. Germline V CDR1 and CDR2: WNHNN, SYGVQD (reference sequence). This CDR3 is built from 14 residues. V was pared by 5 bases and J by 8 bases, with 7 bases of the junction left unmatched. This CDR3 reads CASSPSGGSGTQYF. The CDR3 DNA sequence: TGCGCCAGCAGTCCTAGCGGGGGATCGGGTACGCAGTATTTT.

The V gene is TRBV27, the J gene TRBJ1-3, with D tentatively TRBD1 (6 bases). With 2 bases removed from V and 4 bases from J, the gap between germline ends came to 18 bases. The CDR3 has 17 amino acids. Germline V lookup: CDR1 MNHEY, CDR2 SMNVEV (reference sequence). The CDR3 sequence: CASSLRGRGGSGNTIYF. The CDR3 coding sequence is TGTGCCAGCAGTTTACGGGGCCGGGGGGGCTCGGGAAACACCATATATTTT.

Only a few counts were recorded for this clone. This chain links TRBV7-8 with TRBJ1-6; weak D call: TRBD1 (5 bases). Trimming cost V 1 base and J 0 bases, with 16 bases left between them. Germline V gene data show CDR1 as SGHVS and CDR2 as FQNEAQ. This CDR3 comprises 19 residues. The DNA for the CDR3 is TGTGCCAGCAGCTTAGTCTTCGGGGGACGGAGCTCCTATAATTCACCCCTCCACTTT. Amino acid sequence: CASSLVFGGRSSYNSPLHF.

This clone has just one count. This chain joins TRBV7-9 and TRBJ2-2; no clear D. The CDR3 covers 12 residues. The germline V gene has CDR1 SEHNR and CDR2 FQNEAQ (reference sequence). The ends were cut back, 3 bases at V and 7 bases at J, with 6 bases in the middle. The CDR3 reads CASSFTVGELFF. In DNA, the CDR3 is TGTGCCAGCAGCTTTACGGTCGGGGAGCTGTTTTTT.